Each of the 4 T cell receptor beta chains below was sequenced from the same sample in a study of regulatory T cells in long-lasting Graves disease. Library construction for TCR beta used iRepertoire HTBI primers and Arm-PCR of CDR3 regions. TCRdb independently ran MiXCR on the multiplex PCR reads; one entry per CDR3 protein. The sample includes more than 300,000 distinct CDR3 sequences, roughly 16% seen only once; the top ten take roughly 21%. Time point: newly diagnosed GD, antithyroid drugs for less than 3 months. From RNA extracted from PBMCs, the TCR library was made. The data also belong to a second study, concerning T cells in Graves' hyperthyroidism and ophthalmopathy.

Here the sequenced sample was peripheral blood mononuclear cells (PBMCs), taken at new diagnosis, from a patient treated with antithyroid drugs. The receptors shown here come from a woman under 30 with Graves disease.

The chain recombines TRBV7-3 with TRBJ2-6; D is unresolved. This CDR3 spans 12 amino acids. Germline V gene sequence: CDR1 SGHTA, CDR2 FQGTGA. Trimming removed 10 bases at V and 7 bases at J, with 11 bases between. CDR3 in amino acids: CATKSAANVLTF. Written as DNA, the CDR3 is TGTGCCACCAAGAGTGCCGCCAACGTCCTGACTTTC.

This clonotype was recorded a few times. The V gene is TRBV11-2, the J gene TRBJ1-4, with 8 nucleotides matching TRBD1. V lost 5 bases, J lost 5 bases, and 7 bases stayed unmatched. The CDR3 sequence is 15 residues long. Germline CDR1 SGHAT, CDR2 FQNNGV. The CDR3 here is CASSSTRDRNEKLFF. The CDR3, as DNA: TGTGCCAGCAGCAGTACCCGGGACAGGAATGAAAAACTGTTTTTT.

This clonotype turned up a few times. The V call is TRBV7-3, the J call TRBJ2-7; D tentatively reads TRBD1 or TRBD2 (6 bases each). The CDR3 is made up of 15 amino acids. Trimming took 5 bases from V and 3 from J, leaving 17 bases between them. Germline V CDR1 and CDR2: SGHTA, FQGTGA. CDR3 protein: CASSLGLGGGYEQYF. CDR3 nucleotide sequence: TGTGCCAGCAGCCTAGGATTGGGGGGCGGCTACGAGCAGTACTTC. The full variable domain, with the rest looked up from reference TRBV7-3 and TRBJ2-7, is GAGVSQTPSNKVTEKGKYVELRCDPISGHTALYWYRQSLGQGPEFLIYFQGTGAADDSGLPNDRFFAVRPEGSVSTLKIQRTERGDSAVYLCASSLGLGGGYEQYFGPGTRLTVT.

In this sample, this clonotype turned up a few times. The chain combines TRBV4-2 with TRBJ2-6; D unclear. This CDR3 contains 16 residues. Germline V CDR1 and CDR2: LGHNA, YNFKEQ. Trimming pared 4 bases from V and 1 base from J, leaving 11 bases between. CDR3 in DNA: TGTGCCAGCAGCCCGCAGACATCATCTGGGGCCAACGTCCTGACTTTC. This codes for CASSPQTSSGANVLTF.